A single sample is the source of the 11 T cell receptor beta chains below, sequenced in a study of cytomegalovirus exposure and HLA in healthy donors. PCR involved 60 Vbeta and 13 Jbeta primers. Assay: immunoSEQ multiplex PCR; the TCRdb copy retains only in-frame clones and omits some. The data show fewer than 200,000 clones, around 69% seen once. The sample consisted of PBMCs. All receptors come from a woman between 25 and 40 years old in good health and CMV-seronegative.

This clone has only a few counts. V gene TRBV19 combines with J gene TRBJ2-7, with TRBD2 identical over 9 bases. With 3 bases clipped from V and 4 bases from J, the junction kept 4 bases outside the gene matches. Germline loops: CDR1 LNHDA, CDR2 SQIVND (reference sequence). The CDR3 covers 14 residues. The CDR3 spells CASSISSGEYEQYF. The CDR3 nucleotides are TGTGCCAGTAGTATCTCTAGCGGGGAATACGAGCAGTACTTC.

This clone was recorded a few times. The chain has TRBV7-2 and TRBJ1-1; D gene ambiguous. In germline, CDR1 is SGHTA, CDR2 FQGNSA. The CDR3 loop spans 14 amino acids. Trimming removed 2 bases from V and 1 base from J, with 8 bases in between. The CDR3 is CASSLTVTNTEAFF. CDR3 in DNA: TGTGCCAGCAGCTTAACGGTAACGAACACTGAAGCTTTCTTT. Combining the CDR3 with reference TRBV7-2 and TRBJ1-1 gives the whole variable domain GAGVSQSPSNKVTEKGKDVELRCDPISGHTALYWYRQSLGQGLEFLIYFQGNSAPDKSGLPSDRFSAERTGGSVSTLTIQRTQQEDSAVYLCASSLTVTNTEAFFGQGTRLTVV.

On this clone itself: At the DNA level, this CDR3 is encoded by other sequences in the same sample as well. This chain links TRBV19 with TRBJ1-1; no reliable D call. Germline lookup yields CDR1 LNHDA and CDR2 SQIVND (reference sequence). The germline V and J ends were trimmed by 3 bases and 2 bases, with 7 bases remaining between them. The CDR3 has 13 amino acids. The CDR3 is CASSIGPNTEAFF. CDR3 nucleotides: TGTGCCAGTAGTATTGGGCCAAACACTGAAGCTTTCTTT.

The CDR3 nucleotides read TGTGCCAGCAGCTCTGTGGCGGGCGGGGGGGATGAGCAGTTCTTC. This translates into CASSSVAGGGDEQFF. This rearrangement joins TRBV7-3 to TRBJ2-1; 9 nucleotides align to TRBD2. This CDR3 comprises 15 residues. In germline, CDR1 is SGHTA, CDR2 FQGTGA. V trimming: 4 bases; J trimming: 8 bases; junction bases outside the gene matches: 9.

The gene calls are TRBV5-1 and TRBJ1-1, with 8 bases matching TRBD1. The CDR3 runs 13 residues. Germline V gives CDR1 SGHRS, CDR2 YFSETQ. Trimming took 7 bases from V and 5 from J; bases not matched to a gene: 7. Here the CDR3 reads CASRQGAYTEAFF. In DNA, the CDR3 is TGCGCCAGCCGCCAGGGGGCATATACTGAAGCTTTCTTT.

The rearrangement links TRBV6-6 to TRBJ1-1; D may be TRBD1 (6 bases). Between the trimmed V and J ends, which lost 5 bases and 5 bases, there was a span of 12 bases. Germline CDR1 reads MNHNY; CDR2 reads SVGAGI (reference sequence). The CDR3 loop spans 13 amino acids. CDR3 DNA sequence: TGTGCCAGCAGTGGGACAAGGGGGACTGAAGCTTTCTTT. It is translated as CASSGTRGTEAFF.

The V gene is TRBV18, the J gene TRBJ2-7, with 7 nucleotides matching TRBD1. The CDR3 runs 14 residues. V lost 5 bases and J lost 7; bases outside the gene matches: 11. The V gene's germline CDR1 is KGHSH and CDR2 LQKENI. DNA of the CDR3: TGTGCCAGCTCATGGGACAGCAGCATCGGGGAGCAGTACTTC. It specifies CASSWDSSIGEQYF. Full variable domain (missing parts from reference TRBV18 and TRBJ2-7): NAGVMQNPRHLVRRRGQEARLRCSPMKGHSHVYWYRQLPEEGLKFMVYLQKENIIDESGMPKERFSAEFPKEGPSILRIQQVVRGDSAAYFCASSWDSSIGEQYFGPGTRLTVT.

The chain uses TRBV6-1 and TRBJ1-2; D is undetermined. There are 14 residues in the CDR3. Trimming left V 3 bases short and J 2 bases short, with 10 bases between. CDR1 MNHNS and CDR2 SASEGT come from the germline V gene. The CDR3 loop is CASSELGANYGYTF. CDR3 nucleotides: TGTGCCAGCAGTGAGTTGGGAGCGAACTATGGCTACACCTTC.

The J gene is TRBJ2-5, the V gene TRBV6-6, with TRBD2 matching over 14 bases. V trimming: 6 bases; J trimming: 4 bases; junction bases outside the gene matches: 7. The CDR3 extends over 16 amino acids. Germline V lookup: CDR1 MNHNY, CDR2 SVGAGI (reference sequence). CDR3 residues: CASRLTSGRAGETQYF. CDR3 sequence (DNA): TGTGCCAGCAGACTGACTAGCGGGAGGGCCGGAGAGACCCAGTACTTC.

This clone came up a few times. The genes are TRBV9 and TRBJ1-2; TRBD1 matches 8 bases. V shed 3 bases, J shed 8 bases, and the junction held 6 bases outside the gene matches. The CDR3 extends over 13 amino acids. Germline V gives CDR1 SGDLS, CDR2 YYNGEE. In DNA, the CDR3 is TGTGCCAGCAGCGCCAGGGGGCTAGGGGGCTACACCTTC. It specifies CASSARGLGGYTF.

The chain's CDR3 is CASADSLSNQPQHF. CDR3 DNA: TGTGCCAGCGCAGACAGTTTGAGCAATCAGCCCCAGCATTTT. The chain joins TRBV6-5 to TRBJ1-5, with D perhaps TRBD1 (5 bases). Germline V gene sequence: CDR1 MNHEY, CDR2 SVGAGI. The CDR3 runs 14 residues. Trimming cost V 8 bases and J 1 base, with 12 bases left between them.